This T cell receptor (beta chain) was obtained from a study of CD8 T cells in Susac syndrome. Sequencing of TCR beta was performed on blood CD8+ T cells and on blood CD4+ T cells. This clonotype was detected once. A quantity of about 0.5 to 1 ug RNA underwent reverse transcription using random hexamers. Amplification of TCR beta CDR3 across 54 Vbeta and 13 Jbeta was performed with immunoSEQ multiplex PCR. Using its own MiXCR run on the immunoSEQ multiplex PCR reads, TCRdb lists one record per CDR3 protein. In the table there are about 140,000 distinct CDR3 sequences, around 93% of which are singletons. CDR1 and CDR2 (germline): LGHNT, FRNRAP. V was shortened by 7 bases and J by 3 bases, with 13 bases between the two germline ends. The CDR3 spans 14 residues.

The receptor was derived from a human donor with Susac syndrome. The sample comprised CD8+ T cells from PBMCs. The V and J genes are TRBV12-5 and TRBJ1-5, with D tentatively TRBD1 (5 bases). The CDR3 nucleotides are TGTGCTAGTGACTTCTCGGGGGACAATCAGCCCCAGCATTTT. It yields the protein CASDFSGDNQPQHF. The full variable domain, rest sourced from reference TRBV12-5 and TRBJ1-5, is DARVTQTPRHKVTEMGQEVTMRCQPILGHNTVFWYRQTMMQGLELLAYFRNRAPLDDSGMPKDRFSAEMPDATLATLKIQPSEPRDSAVYFCASDFSGDNQPQHFGDGTRLSIL.